Listed below are T cell receptor beta chains from one sample, sequenced in a study of T cell responses to AZD1222 COVID-19 vaccine. TCRdb's copy holds only in-frame clones and misses some; the assay was immunoSEQ multiplex PCR. The top ten clones hold less than 2.5% of a sample with 150,000 or so clones, approximately 90% of them seen once. The sample consisted of peripheral blood, taken on day 0 of AZD1222 vaccination. These TCRs come from an adult in good health. The CDR3 runs from the conserved cysteine through the conserved F or W. D genes are given only for firm matches. A clone size is listed for some rows: how often the clone was seen (once, few, many), or a class if it is expanded.

j_call: TRBJ1-1; d_call: .; clone_size: .; v_call: TRBV5-8; cdr3_aa: CASSLHRGAGTEAFF; cdr3_nt: TGTGCCAGCAGCCTGCACCGGGGCGCAGGAACTGAAGCTTTCTTT
j_call: TRBJ1-3; d_call: .; clone_size: once; v_call: TRBV3-1/TRBV3-2; cdr3_aa: CASSQGSRGSGNTIYF; cdr3_nt: TGTGCCAGCAGCCAAGGCTCGCGGGGTTCTGGAAACACCATATATTTT
j_call: TRBJ2-2; d_call: TRBD1; clone_size: .; v_call: TRBV10-3; cdr3_aa: CAAEPGTGPDTGELFF; cdr3_nt: TGTGCCGCAGAGCCCGGGACAGGGCCGGACACCGGGGAGCTGTTTTTT
j_call: TRBJ2-1; d_call: .; clone_size: few; v_call: TRBV7-8; cdr3_aa: CASSIQGREQFF; cdr3_nt: TGTGCCAGCAGCATCCAGGGGCGTGAGCAGTTCTTC
j_call: TRBJ1-2; d_call: TRBD1; clone_size: .; v_call: TRBV7-2; cdr3_aa: CASSLGIGQGIGGYTF; cdr3_nt: TGTGCCAGCAGCTTAGGAATCGGACAGGGGATTGGGGGCTACACCTTC
j_call: TRBJ1-5; d_call: TRBD1; clone_size: .; v_call: TRBV18; cdr3_aa: CASSLDSGTGGQPQHF; cdr3_nt: TGTGCCAGCTCACTAGACTCCGGGACAGGGGGTCAGCCCCAGCATTTT
j_call: TRBJ2-7; d_call: .; clone_size: .; v_call: TRBV14; cdr3_aa: CASSPPGSPSYEQYF; cdr3_nt: TGTGCCAGCAGCCCTCCCGGGAGCCCCTCCTACGAGCAGTACTTC
j_call: TRBJ1-6; d_call: .; clone_size: .; v_call: TRBV5-1; cdr3_aa: CASSKTGSGGSPLHF; cdr3_nt: TGCGCCAGCAGCAAGACAGGTTCTGGTGGTTCACCCCTCCACTTT
j_call: TRBJ2-7; d_call: .; clone_size: .; v_call: TRBV27; cdr3_aa: CASKGTQGIYEQYF; cdr3_nt: TGTGCGAGCAAGGGGACCCAGGGGATCTACGAGCAGTACTTC
j_call: TRBJ1-1; d_call: .; clone_size: .; v_call: TRBV27; cdr3_aa: CASSLAGVVSEAFF; cdr3_nt: TGTGCCAGCAGTTTAGCAGGGGTCGTCTCTGAAGCTTTCTTT
j_call: TRBJ1-2; d_call: TRBD1; clone_size: .; v_call: TRBV6-5; cdr3_aa: CASRTGDGYTF; cdr3_nt: TGTGCCAGCAGGACAGGGGACGGCTACACCTTC
j_call: TRBJ1-1; d_call: .; clone_size: .; v_call: TRBV5-4; cdr3_aa: CASSSRPRQGNTEAFF; cdr3_nt: TGTGCCAGCAGCTCCCGCCCACGCCAGGGAAACACTGAAGCTTTCTTT
j_call: TRBJ1-6; d_call: .; clone_size: .; v_call: TRBV18; cdr3_aa: CASSVGLNAFSPLHF; cdr3_nt: TGTGCCAGCTCAGTAGGACTCAACGCATTTTCACCCCTCCACTTT
j_call: TRBJ2-7; d_call: TRBD1; clone_size: .; v_call: TRBV27; cdr3_aa: CASSFLGQSSYEQYF; cdr3_nt: TGTGCCAGCAGTTTCTTGGGACAGAGCTCCTACGAGCAGTACTTC
j_call: TRBJ1-5; d_call: .; clone_size: .; v_call: TRBV18; cdr3_aa: CASSPDQRPDRKHF; cdr3_nt: TGTGCCAGCTCCCCTGATCAGAGACCGGACCGAAAGCATTTT
j_call: TRBJ2-1; d_call: .; clone_size: .; v_call: TRBV5-1; cdr3_aa: CASSLAGSSSYNEQFF; cdr3_nt: TGCGCCAGCAGCTTAGCGGGTTCGAGCTCCTACAATGAGCAGTTCTTC
j_call: TRBJ1-3; d_call: .; clone_size: .; v_call: TRBV30; cdr3_aa: CAWSVAGNTIYF; cdr3_nt: TGTGCCTGGAGTGTAGCCGGAAACACCATATATTTT
j_call: TRBJ2-1; d_call: TRBD2; clone_size: .; v_call: TRBV5-1; cdr3_aa: CASSSTSGGSYNEQFF; cdr3_nt: TGCGCCAGCAGCTCGACTAGCGGGGGCTCCTACAATGAGCAGTTCTTC
j_call: TRBJ1-1; d_call: .; clone_size: once; v_call: TRBV9; cdr3_aa: CASSAGIGLITTEAFF; cdr3_nt: TGTGCCAGCAGCGCCGGGATTGGGCTGATCACGACTGAAGCTTTCTTT
j_call: TRBJ1-1; d_call: .; clone_size: .; v_call: TRBV13; cdr3_aa: CASSLSYGVNTEAFF; cdr3_nt: TGTGCCAGCAGCTTATCATACGGGGTAAACACTGAAGCTTTCTTT